These 28 T cell receptor beta chains came from one sample sequenced in a study of metastatic and nonmetastatic thyroid tumors. No patient received treatment before thyroid surgery. TCRdb re-called clones via MiXCR from the PCR reads. Seen here are almost 35,000 clones, approximately 34% observed once, and the top ten hold 22%. Sequencing was carried out using tumor tissue. Receptors were obtained from a female donor with papillary thyroid cancer or a benign thyroid nodule (not recorded which). Some clones in this sample may be carry-over from other donors' samples.

The chain is built from TRBV6-1 and TRBJ2-6; 9 bases match TRBD1. Losses at the gene ends were 8 bases for V and 0 bases for J; bases not matched to a gene: 5. The germline CDR1 and CDR2 sequences are MNHNS and SASEGT. This CDR3 comprises 16 residues. CDR3 sequence (DNA): TGTGCCAGCGAGACAGGGGGTGGCTCTGGGGCCAACGTCCTGACTTTC. Its translation: CASETGGGSGANVLTF.

This clone was picked up a small number of times. This chain joins TRBV6-1 and TRBJ1-2; D is ambiguous. Per germline, CDR1 MNHNS and CDR2 SASEGT. Deletions cut 8 bases from V and 7 bases from J, with 11 bases between. This CDR3 has 11 amino acids. CDR3 coding DNA: TGTGCCAGCCTGCTCGTGGGTGGCTACACCTTC. It translates to CASLLVGGYTF.

This clone was seen a handful of times. The chain couples TRBV5-1 to TRBJ2-2, with D unresolved. V was clipped by 0 bases and J by 6 bases, with 15 bases between them. This CDR3 comprises 16 residues. Germline CDR1 reads SGHRS; CDR2 reads YFSETQ. The CDR3, as DNA: TGCGCCAGCAGCTTGGATCCCCTATTATCGGCCGGGGAGCTGTTTTTT. It specifies CASSLDPLLSAGELFF.

Turning to this clone: A read error may account for a junction end that differs from germline. The rearrangement joins TRBV19 to TRBJ2-1; 8 bases fit TRBD2. Germline CDR1 LNHDA, CDR2 SQIVND (reference sequence). The CDR3 is made up of 14 amino acids. Here the CDR3 reads CACSQLAVYNEQFF. CDR3 in DNA: TGTGCCTGTAGCCAACTAGCGGTCTACAATGAGCAGTTCTTC.

The rearrangement joins TRBV12-3 or TRBV12-4 to TRBJ2-7, with D perhaps matching TRBD1 (6 bases). The CDR3 spans 14 residues. Trimming took off 3 bases at V and 3 bases at J, with 12 bases between the two ends. CDR3 in amino acids: CASSFNGGGYEQYF. The CDR3 DNA reads TGTGCCAGCAGTTTTAATGGGGGCGGCTACGAGCAGTACTTC.

This clone was detected a few times. This chain links TRBV12-3 or TRBV12-4 with TRBJ1-1; D might be TRBD1 (5 bases). CDR3 size: 13 residues. V was shortened by 2 bases and J by 8 bases, with 12 bases between the two germline ends. CDR3 bases: TGTGCCAGCAGTTTAAGCGCCGGGGACGAAGCTTTCTTT. The encoded protein is CASSLSAGDEAFF.

This clone appeared a few times. Germline is not matched at one junction end, which may reflect a read error. This chain connects TRBV28 to TRBJ1-1; D uncertain. This CDR3 is 13 amino acids long. Looked up from germline, CDR1 is MDHEN and CDR2 is SYDVKM. CDR3 in amino acids: CVSRAGINTEAFF. The CDR3 bases are TGTGTCAGCAGAGCAGGAATCAACACTGAGGCTTTCTTT.

This sequence joins TRBV3-1 and TRBJ1-2, with D perhaps TRBD1 (5 bases). The CDR3 has 15 amino acids. Germline CDR1 reads LGHDT; CDR2 reads YNNKEL (reference sequence). Trimming took 0 bases from V and 8 from J, leaving 16 bases between them. The chain's CDR3 is CASSQEGVASGGYTF. Here the CDR3 DNA reads TGTGCCAGCAGCCAAGAGGGGGTGGCCTCGGGAGGCTACACCTTC.

The chain combines TRBV5-1 with TRBJ2-3, with D possibly being TRBD2 (5 bases). Trimming took off 3 bases at V and 6 bases at J, with 11 bases between the two ends. Germline V CDR1 and CDR2: SGHRS, YFSETQ. CDR3 length equals 13 residues. This chain's CDR3 is CASSSQGSDTQYF. The CDR3 bases are TGCGCCAGCAGCTCCCAAGGGAGCGATACGCAGTATTTT. Using reference TRBV5-1 and TRBJ2-3 for the parts outside the CDR3, the full variable domain is KAGVTQTPRYLIKTRGQQVTLSCSPISGHRSVSWYQQTPGQGLQFLFEYFSETQRNKGNFPGRFSGRQFSNSRSEMNVSTLELGDSALYLCASSSQGSDTQYFGPGTRLTVL.

This clone appeared a few times. V and J are TRBV28 and TRBJ1-1; a possible D gene is TRBD1 (5 bases). This CDR3 region has 15 residues. The V gene's germline CDR1 is MDHEN and CDR2 SYDVKM. Deletions cut 5 bases from V and 1 base from J, with 14 bases between. In DNA form, the CDR3 reads TGTGCCAGCAGTGGGGGGTTAGACGGGAACACTGAAGCTTTCTTT. Its translation: CASSGGLDGNTEAFF.

J is TRBJ2-1 and V is TRBV5-1, with a possible D match to TRBD2 (5 bases). The V and J ends lost 0 bases and 8 bases respectively, with 15 bases between them. The CDR3 is 15 residues long. The germline gives CDR1 SGHRS, CDR2 YFSETQ. The CDR3 DNA follows: TGCGCCAGCAGCTTGGTCCTGGTAGGAGGCGATGAGCAGTTCTTC. Protein: CASSLVLVGGDEQFF.

In its sample, this clone was seen once. The chain's CDR3 is CASKLRANTDTQYF. In nucleotides, the CDR3 is TGCGCCAGCAAACTGAGGGCTAACACAGATACGCAGTATTTT. V is TRBV5-1 and J is TRBJ2-3; D perhaps matches TRBD2 (5 bases). The CDR3 consists of 14 residues. The ends were cut back, 6 bases at V and 2 bases at J, with 13 bases in the middle. Germline CDR1 and CDR2: SGHRS and YFSETQ.

This clone was seen only a few times. One end of the junction is discordant with germline, which a read error may explain. V is TRBV12-3 or TRBV12-4 and J is TRBJ1-3; D not certain. The length of the CDR3 is 13 residues. In DNA, the CDR3 is TGTGCCAGCAGGACGATCTCTGGGAACACCATATATTTT. Translated, it gives CASRTISGNTIYF.

In its sample, this clone was seen a few times. The rearrangement joins TRBV30 to TRBJ2-1, with D perhaps given as TRBD1 or TRBD2 (6 bases each). From germline, CDR1 is GTSNPN and CDR2 SVGIG (reference sequence). CDR3 size: 14 residues. Trimming pared 6 bases from V and 8 bases from J, leaving 20 bases between. CDR3 nucleotide sequence: TGTGCCTGCATATACGAGGGGGGCATCTATGAGCAGTTCTTC. It is translated as CACIYEGGIYEQFF.

In this sample, this clone turned up a few times. This chain joins TRBV27 and TRBJ2-7, with TRBD2 matching over 9 bases. The CDR3 covers 14 residues. With 8 bases clipped from V and 2 bases from J, the junction kept 7 bases outside the gene matches. The germline V gene encodes CDR1 MNHEY and CDR2 SMNVEV (reference sequence). The CDR3 here is CASRPGTSPYEQYF. The CDR3 DNA reads TGTGCCAGCCGTCCCGGGACTAGCCCCTACGAGCAGTACTTC.

This clone was seen only a few times. The chain is built from TRBV2 and TRBJ1-1; D is perhaps TRBD1 (5 bases). Germline V gene data show CDR1 as SNHLY and CDR2 as FYNNEI. V shed 8 bases and J shed 9 bases, with 13 bases lying between them. This CDR3 has 11 amino acids. CDR3 region: CASQGRGQAFF. Written as DNA, the CDR3 is TGTGCCAGCCAGGGCCGTGGTCAAGCTTTCTTT.

This clone occurred a few times. The rearrangement uses TRBV5-1 and TRBJ2-3; D gene ambiguous. Trimming left V 0 bases short and J 1 base short, with 9 bases between. CDR1 SGHRS and CDR2 YFSETQ come from the germline V gene. CDR3 length: 15 residues. CDR3 in DNA: TGCGCCAGCAGCTTGGGTCCGGTAGGCACAGATACGCAGTATTTT. Translated: CASSLGPVGTDTQYF.

The chain has TRBV6-2 or TRBV6-3 and TRBJ2-7; D not certain. The germline V gene has CDR1 MNHEY and CDR2 SVGEGT. With 7 bases removed from V and 5 bases from J, the gap between germline ends came to 21 bases. This CDR3 comprises 15 residues. CDR3 DNA sequence: TGTGCCAGCACCCAATCCGCCGTAGGACCGGACGAGCAGTACTTC. Translating it yields CASTQSAVGPDEQYF.

This clone was counted a few times. V usage is TRBV19 and J usage is TRBJ1-1; D is perhaps TRBD1 (5 bases). Germline CDR1 is LNHDA and CDR2 is SQIVND (reference sequence). The germline V and J ends were trimmed by 4 bases and 1 base, with 7 bases remaining between them. CDR3 size: 13 residues. CDR3 nucleotides: TGTGCCAGTAGTACAGGGAAGAACACTGAAGCTTTCTTT. Translation gives CASSTGKNTEAFF.

The V and J genes are TRBV11-2 and TRBJ1-2; D gene unclear. Germline CDR1 is SGHAT and CDR2 is FQNNGV. Trimming took 5 bases from V and 7 from J, leaving 23 bases between them. The CDR3 is 16 amino acids. The DNA for the CDR3 is TGTGCCAGCAGCCCCAAGTTGCAGCCAACCTCTATTGGCTACACCTTC. As protein: CASSPKLQPTSIGYTF.

This clone was observed a few times. The J gene is TRBJ2-6, the V gene TRBV28, with D perhaps TRBD2 (5 bases). The CDR3 covers 15 residues. V was clipped by 6 bases and J by 6 bases, with 15 bases between them. Germline V gene data show CDR1 as MDHEN and CDR2 as SYDVKM. The CDR3 DNA is TGTGCCAGCAGCCCCGGAGGCCCCGAGGCCAACGTCCTGACTTTC. Its protein is CASSPGGPEANVLTF.

The CDR3, as DNA: TGTGCCAGCAGAACCCTGACAGTCGGCGAAAAACTGTTTTTT. Encoded protein: CASRTLTVGEKLFF. The rearrangement links TRBV6-1 to TRBJ1-4; D perhaps matches TRBD1 (5 bases). V lost 6 bases to trimming and J lost 8 bases, with 16 bases between them. The CDR3 consists of 14 residues. In germline, CDR1 is MNHNS, CDR2 SASEGT.

The chain uses TRBV28 and TRBJ2-7; a possible D gene is TRBD1 (5 bases). The germline V and J ends were trimmed by 5 bases and 7 bases, with 21 bases remaining between them. CDR3 size: 15 residues. In germline, CDR1 is MDHEN, CDR2 SYDVKM. The CDR3: CASSTPGGRVWEQYF. In DNA form, the CDR3 reads TGTGCCAGCAGTACCCCCGGTGGCAGGGTATGGGAGCAGTACTTC.

The table lists this clone with a few counts. One end of the junction varies from germline; a read error may be responsible. CDR3 sequence: CASGEAARQLFF. DNA of the CDR3: TGTGCCAGCGGTGAAGCCGCCAGGCAACTGTTTTTT. The chain has TRBV6-1 and TRBJ1-4, with D uncertain. Germline CDR1 and CDR2: MNHNS and SASEGT. The CDR3 runs to 12 residues.

This clone was picked up a small number of times. The gene calls are TRBV5-6 and TRBJ2-3; 15 bases fit TRBD2. The CDR3 is 15 residues long. Trimming at V came to 4 bases and at J to 6 bases, leaving 3 bases not matched to a gene. Germline values: CDR1 SGHDT, CDR2 YYEEEE. Written as DNA, the CDR3 is TGTGCCAGCAGCCGGACTAGCGGGGGGGCTGATACGCAGTATTTT. Its translation: CASSRTSGGADTQYF.

The rearrangement links TRBV13 to TRBJ2-3; 14 nucleotides align to TRBD2. The CDR3 runs to 19 residues. Germline CDR1 is PRHDT and CDR2 is FYEKMQ (reference sequence). V lost 6 bases and J lost 0; bases outside the gene matches: 11. CDR3 loop: CASRGTSGSHLKSTDTQYF. The CDR3 DNA follows: TGTGCCAGCAGGGGGACTAGCGGGAGCCATTTGAAAAGCACAGATACGCAGTATTTT.

Worth noting for this clone: One end of the junction fails to match germline, which may point to a read error. The chain's CDR3 is CASTPGQTGEQFF. The DNA for the CDR3 is TGTGCCAGCACACCGGGACAAACCGGGGAGCAGTTTTTT. This chain uses TRBV6-2 or TRBV6-3 with TRBJ2-2; TRBD1 might be the D (6 bases). Germline V lookup: CDR1 MNHEY, CDR2 SVGEGT. The CDR3 has 13 amino acids.

J is TRBJ1-3 and V is TRBV6-2 or TRBV6-3, with a possible D match to TRBD1 (6 bases). V was clipped by 1 base and J by 3 bases, with 10 bases between them. The germline CDR1 and CDR2 sequences are MNHEY and SVGEGT. CDR3 length: 15 amino acids. CDR3 in DNA: TGTGCCAGCAGTTACTTCACCAGGGGTGGAAACACCATATATTTT. It codes for CASSYFTRGGNTIYF.